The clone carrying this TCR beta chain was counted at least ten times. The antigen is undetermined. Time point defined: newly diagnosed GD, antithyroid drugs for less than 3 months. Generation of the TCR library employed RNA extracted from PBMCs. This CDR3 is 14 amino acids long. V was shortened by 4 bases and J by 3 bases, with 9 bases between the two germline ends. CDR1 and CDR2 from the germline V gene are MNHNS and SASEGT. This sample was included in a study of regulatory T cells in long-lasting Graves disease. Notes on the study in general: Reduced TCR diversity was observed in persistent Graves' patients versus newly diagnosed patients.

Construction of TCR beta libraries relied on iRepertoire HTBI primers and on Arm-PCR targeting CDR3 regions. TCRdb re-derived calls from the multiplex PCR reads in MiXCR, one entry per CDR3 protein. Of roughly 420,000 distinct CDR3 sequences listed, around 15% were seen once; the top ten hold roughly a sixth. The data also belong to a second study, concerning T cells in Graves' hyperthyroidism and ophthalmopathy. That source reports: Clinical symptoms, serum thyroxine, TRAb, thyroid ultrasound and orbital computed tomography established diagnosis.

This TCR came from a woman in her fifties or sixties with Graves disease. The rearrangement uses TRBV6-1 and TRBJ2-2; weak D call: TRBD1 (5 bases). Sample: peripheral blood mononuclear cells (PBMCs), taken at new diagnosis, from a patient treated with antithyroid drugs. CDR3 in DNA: TGTGCCAGCAGTGGACAGCTTTACACCGGGGAGCTGTTTTTT. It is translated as CASSGQLYTGELFF.